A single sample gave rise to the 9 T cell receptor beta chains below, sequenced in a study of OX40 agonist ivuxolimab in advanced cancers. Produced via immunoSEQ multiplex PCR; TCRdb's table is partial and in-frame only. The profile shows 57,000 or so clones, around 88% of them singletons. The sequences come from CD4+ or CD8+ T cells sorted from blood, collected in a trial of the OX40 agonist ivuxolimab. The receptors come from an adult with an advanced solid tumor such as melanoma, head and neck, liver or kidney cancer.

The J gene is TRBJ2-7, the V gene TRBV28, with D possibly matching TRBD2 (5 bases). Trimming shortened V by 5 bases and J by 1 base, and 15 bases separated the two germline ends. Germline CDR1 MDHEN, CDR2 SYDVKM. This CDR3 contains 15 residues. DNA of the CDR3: TGTGCCAGCAGTCCCTCTCCCGGGGATTCCTACGAGCAGTACTTC. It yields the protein CASSPSPGDSYEQYF.

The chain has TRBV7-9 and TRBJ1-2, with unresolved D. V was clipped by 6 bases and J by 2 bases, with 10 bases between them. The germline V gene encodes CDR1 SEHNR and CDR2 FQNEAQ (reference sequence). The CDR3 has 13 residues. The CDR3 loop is CASSFTENYGYTF. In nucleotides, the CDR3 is TGTGCCAGCAGTTTTACCGAGAACTATGGCTACACCTTC.

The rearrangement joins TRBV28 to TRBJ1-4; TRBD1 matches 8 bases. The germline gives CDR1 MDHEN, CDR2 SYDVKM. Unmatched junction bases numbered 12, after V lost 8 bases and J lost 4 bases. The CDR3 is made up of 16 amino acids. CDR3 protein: CASFAMHGQGNEKLFF. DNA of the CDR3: TGTGCCAGCTTCGCTATGCATGGACAGGGTAATGAAAAACTGTTTTTT.

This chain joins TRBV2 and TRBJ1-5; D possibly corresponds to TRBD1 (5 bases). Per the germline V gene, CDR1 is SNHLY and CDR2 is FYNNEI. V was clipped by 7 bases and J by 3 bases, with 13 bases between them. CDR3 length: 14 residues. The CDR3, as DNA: TGTGCCAGCAATTTTGGGACCTTCAATCAGCCCCAGCATTTT. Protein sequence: CASNFGTFNQPQHF.

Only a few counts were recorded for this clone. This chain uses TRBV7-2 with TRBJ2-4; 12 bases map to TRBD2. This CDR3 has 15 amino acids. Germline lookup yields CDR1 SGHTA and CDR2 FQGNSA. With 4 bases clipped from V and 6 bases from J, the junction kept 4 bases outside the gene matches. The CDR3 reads CASSSQGLAGNIQYF. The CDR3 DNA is TGTGCCAGCAGCTCACAGGGACTAGCGGGAAACATTCAGTACTTC.

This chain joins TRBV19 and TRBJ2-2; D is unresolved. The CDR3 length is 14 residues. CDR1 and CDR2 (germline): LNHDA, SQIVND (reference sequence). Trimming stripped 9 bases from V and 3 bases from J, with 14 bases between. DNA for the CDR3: TGTGCCAGGGAGCTGGGGTCCGACACCGGGGAGCTGTTTTTT. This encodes CARELGSDTGELFF.

The CDR3 DNA is TGTGCCAGCAGCTTGGGTAGCGGGTACGAGCAGTACTTC. Translation gives CASSLGSGYEQYF. This chain links TRBV5-6 with TRBJ2-7; 7 nucleotides align to TRBD2. The germline V gene encodes CDR1 SGHDT and CDR2 YYEEEE. Germline trimming cut 0 bases from V and 4 bases from J; bases unmatched to any gene: 1. This CDR3 region has 13 residues.

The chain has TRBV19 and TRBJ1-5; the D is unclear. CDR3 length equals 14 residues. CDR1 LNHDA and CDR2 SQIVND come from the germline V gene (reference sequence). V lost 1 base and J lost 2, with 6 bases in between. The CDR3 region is CASSIAGGNQPQHF. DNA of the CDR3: TGTGCCAGTAGTATAGCGGGAGGCAATCAGCCCCAGCATTTT.

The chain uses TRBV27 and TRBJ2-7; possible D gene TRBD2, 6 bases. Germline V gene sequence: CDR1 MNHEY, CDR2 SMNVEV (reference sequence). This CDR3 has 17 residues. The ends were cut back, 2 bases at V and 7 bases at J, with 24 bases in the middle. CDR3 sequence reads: CASSLGRRAGGQEEQYF. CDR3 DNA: TGTGCCAGCAGTTTAGGAAGGAGGGCAGGCGGTCAGGAGGAGCAGTACTTC.